This TCR beta chain comes out of a study of T cells after yellow fever vaccination. The overall study: Those fractions that held only low numbers of cells were prepared using the SMART-Seq v4 Ultra Low Input RNA kit. Study-wide findings and caveats: Overall, a small share of clonotypes was seen in both CD4 and CD8 compartments. Reappearance after the booster was observed for most primary-vaccination clones (about 96% CD4, over 70% CD8). Abundant clonotypes from the bulk population could get into FACS-sorted repertoires as contaminants.

The CDR3 sequence is 13 residues long. CDR1 SGDLS and CDR2 YYNGEE come from the germline V gene. The V end was cut by 4 bases, the J end by 6 bases, with 11 bases between. TCRdb redid the calling of the 5' RACE reads with MiXCR, one entry per CDR3 protein. The table records over 25,000 distinct CDR3 sequences, more than 9% of them present only once. The sample holds many counts of this clonotype. The specimen comprised PBMCs, either bulk or a sorted T-cell subset (CD4+, CD8+, memory, or dextramer-sorted; not recorded which), sampled roughly 14 days after the first yellow fever vaccination. This TCR derives from a man younger than 35 who received the YFV17D yellow fever vaccine. The gene calls are TRBV9 and TRBJ2-1; D is unresolved. CDR3 DNA: TGTGCCAGCAGCCCGTCAACTTCCAATGAGCAGTTCTTC. The encoded protein is CASSPSTSNEQFF.